The source of this TCR beta chain is a study of blood T cell repertoires in COVID-19. About the research overall: Collection of acute and convalescent COVID-19 samples took place in the United States, Italy and Spain. Nucleic acid was either cDNA or gDNA, and it came from T cells, B-cell-depleted T cells, or PBMCs.

Germline V gives CDR1 SGDLS, CDR2 YYNGEE. V dropped 0 bases and J dropped 1; count of bases not matched to a gene: 7. The CDR3 runs to 16 residues. Original analysis: It was from reference gene primer amplification that nucleated cell counts were estimated. Generated by immunoSEQ multiplex PCR, the TCRdb table keeps only in-frame clones and is missing some. D and trimming come from the DNA, and the V and J calls and clone size come from that table. The table lists about 140,000 clones, around 80% of them singletons. The clonotype originates from a woman aged 55-69 years with acute or convalescent COVID-19. This chain joins TRBV9 and TRBJ2-7, with 7 bases that match TRBD1. Material for sequencing was peripheral blood. The CDR3: CASSVDPDRVSYEQYF. CDR3 bases: TGTGCCAGCAGCGTAGATCCTGACAGGGTATCCTACGAGCAGTACTTC.